This TCR beta chain was sequenced in a study of shared clonotypes between healthy human individuals (dated by TCRdb to the early 2020s). For context, the study as a whole: The cohort comprised two women and a few men aged 18 to 49 years. Per donor, three plates each were used for CD4 naive and CD4 memory, two for CD8 naive, and one for CD8 memory. To estimate repertoire size and how much clonotypes are shared between individuals, the study performed deep sequencing of blood TCR repertoires from roughly five healthy adults. Different laboratories and diverse techniques were used to prepare libraries and sequence TCR repertoires, to increase sequencing depth and limit assay-specific biases. Each donor's leukapheresis produced roughly between roughly 0.85 and 9 billion PBMCs. Paper-wide results and their limitations: Rarefaction of sorted-subset datasets indicated incomplete sequencing despite the large sequencing depth. Compared with non-shared clonotypes, the clonotypes found in all four sorted-subset donors had higher generation probabilities. Sampling was restricted to blood, and TCR repertoires in tissue are likely to differ from TCR repertoires in blood. Sharing across several donors was observed for about 5% of naive CD4, 3% to 4% of naive CD8, 2% to 2.5% of memory CD4, and approximately 0.41% of memory CD8 clonotypes. Because the study included a small number of donors, the genetic and exposure-history diversity represented was limited. Pairwise subsampling led to the expectation that sequencing depth would affect the degree of clonotype sharing among donors. Naive subsets generally had larger estimated clonotype richness than memory subsets did.

Turning to this clone: Its antigen is currently not known. No much larger clonotype is one base removed from it; base qualities were not supplied.

The donors were healthy, HIV-negative adults who had no recently reported acute infections or vaccinations. All donors were Caucasian adults living in Nashville, Tennessee, USA. Magnetic negative selection was used to enrich CD4+ T cells, after which naive cells were positively selected on CD45RA and the negative fraction became the memory subset. After blood collection by leukapheresis, PBMCs were isolated using Ficoll-Histopaque density gradient centrifugation and then cryopreserved in the vapor phase of liquid nitrogen. Purity and quantity of every magnetically sorted T cell population were checked by analytical flow cytometry. From each sorted fraction, genomic DNA was isolated and quantified by UV absorbance on a Nanodrop 2000c. The CDR1 and CDR2 encoded by the germline V gene (reference sequence) are SGHNT and YYREEE. Its CDR3 holds 15 amino acids, cysteine through phenylalanine. Only the CDR3 DNA stays, 45 bases, in frame from base 1. Trimming at the junction amounts to 4 bases on V and 2 bases on J, and the germline ends lie 12 bases apart.

Using the deep immunoSEQ assay, multiplex PCR amplified TCR CDR3 regions from genomic DNA. For each cell subset, the extracted genomic DNA was distributed evenly across all wells of several immunoSEQ 96-well plates, and each plate served as one replicate. For sorted subsets, roughly 0.2 ug genomic DNA, equal to 30,000 or so T cell genomes, was loaded into each replicate PCR. Purified libraries were quantified with a Qubit 3.0 fluorometer, sized on a Bioanalyzer 2100, and re-quantified with the KAPA Library Quantification kit. A separate single-read 150-cycle Illumina NextSeq 550 flow cell was used to sequence each immunoSEQ 96-well plate. The original pipeline was this. Because only junctional sequences without quality scores were contained in the immunoSEQ output, filtering matching that applied to full-length reads could not be performed. Sequences were annotated with PyIR, a Python wrapper for IgBLAST v1.9, using IMGT germline references to assign V/J genes and CDR3. Reads were removed for weak V/J assignments (E-value above 1e-6), missing CDR3, stop codons, out-of-frame junctions, or ambiguous translated residues. A V3J clonotype was defined by an identical inferred V gene, J gene, and CDR3 amino acid sequence. The percentage overlap between two repertoires was calculated by dividing the number of shared unique clonotypes by the size of the smaller repertoire. RTK rarefaction, the Chao1 estimator, and Recon v2.1 estimates of unobserved clonotypes were used to assess repertoire richness. Generation probabilities for all TCRbeta clonotypes obtained by the gDNA method from four donors were computed using OLGA. TCRdb stores this immuneACCESS table with in-frame sequences only. Part of the clones is absent; in the studies checked, under half of the shortfall reflects unresolved V genes, and no reason is known for the rest. That table supplies the V and J calls and clone size; D and trimming were determined from the DNA. The sample includes over a million clones, with around 74% observed a single time. 1.4% to 1.5% of the sample is held by the ten biggest clonotypes.

The sequence was collected from a young man in good health. The material sequenced was memory CD4+ T cells sorted from blood. According to the study, the label for this sample's cell subset or site signals: CD45RA-negative fraction. The chain was built from TRBV5-4 and TRBJ2-2, with an unclear D gene assignment. The DNA sequence follows: TGTGCCAGCAGCCCAGGCGGCAGAAACACCGGGGAGCTGTTTTTT. This encodes CASSPGGRNTGELFF.